This T cell receptor (beta chain) was identified in a study of post-analysis software for immune sequencing data. TCR beta cDNA libraries had unique molecular identifiers. From the PCR reads, TCRdb called clonotypes with MiXCR, one entry per CDR3 protein. This repertoire shows roughly 150,000 distinct CDR3 sequences, roughly 40% found once; its top ten account for 25% to 30%. The germline CDR1 and CDR2 sequences are SGHVS and FNYEAQ. V shed 2 bases and J shed 1 base, with 10 bases lying between them. This CDR3 contains 15 residues. This clonotype was counted between two and nine times. The sequencing here drew on blood, taken after autologous hematopoietic stem cell transplantation. The TCR comes from a girl aged 10 to 17 with multiple sclerosis. The V call is TRBV7-6, the J call TRBJ2-3; D tentatively fits TRBD1 or TRBD2 (5 bases each). The CDR3 sequence is CASSLRRGGTDTQYF. Written as DNA, the CDR3 is TGTGCCAGCAGCTTACGGCGAGGGGGCACAGATACGCAGTATTTT.